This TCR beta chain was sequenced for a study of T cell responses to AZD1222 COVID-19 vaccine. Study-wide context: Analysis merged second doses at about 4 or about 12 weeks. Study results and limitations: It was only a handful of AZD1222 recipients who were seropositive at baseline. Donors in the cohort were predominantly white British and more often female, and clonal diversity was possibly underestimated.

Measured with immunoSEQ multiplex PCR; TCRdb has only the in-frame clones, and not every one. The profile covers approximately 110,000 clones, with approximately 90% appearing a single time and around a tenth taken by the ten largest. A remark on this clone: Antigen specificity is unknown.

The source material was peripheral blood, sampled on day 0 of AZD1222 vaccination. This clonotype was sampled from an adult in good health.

The CDR3 reads CASSLVPPPESPLHF. The DNA for the CDR3 is TGTGCCAGCAGCTTAGTTCCCCCTCCGGAATCACCCCTCCACTTT. V and J are TRBV7-2 and TRBJ1-6, with D unclear. With 1 base removed from V and 10 bases from J, the gap between germline ends came to 14 bases. Per germline, CDR1 SGHTA and CDR2 FQGNSA. The CDR3 spans 15 residues.